The sequence of this T cell receptor (beta chain) was determined in a study of T cell responses to AZD1222 COVID-19 vaccine. Study background: Pooled together were second doses at about 4 or about 12 weeks. Study-wide results and limits: Dominant CD4 TCR responses targeted spike regions 160-218 and 743-854. Targeting of unmutated variant regions was reportedly seen in nearly half of spike-specific TCRs.

Some clones are missing from TCRdb's copy, which holds only in-frame ones; the method was immunoSEQ multiplex PCR. The sample yields tens of thousands of clones, approximately 83% seen once. Germline V gene lookup returns CDR1 ENHRY and CDR2 SYGVKD. The CDR3 is 14 residues long. The V end lost 6 bases, the J end lost 2 bases, and 13 bases lay between the germline ends. Regarding this clone: Its target is unknown.

Sequencing was performed on peripheral blood, taken on day 0 of AZD1222 vaccination. This chain connects TRBV10-3 to TRBJ2-5, with D possibly matching TRBD2 (6 bases). This clonotype was obtained from an adult in good health. CDR3 in DNA: TGTGCCATCAGCCGAGTGGGGGGACAAGAGACCCAGTACTTC. It is translated as CAISRVGGQETQYF.